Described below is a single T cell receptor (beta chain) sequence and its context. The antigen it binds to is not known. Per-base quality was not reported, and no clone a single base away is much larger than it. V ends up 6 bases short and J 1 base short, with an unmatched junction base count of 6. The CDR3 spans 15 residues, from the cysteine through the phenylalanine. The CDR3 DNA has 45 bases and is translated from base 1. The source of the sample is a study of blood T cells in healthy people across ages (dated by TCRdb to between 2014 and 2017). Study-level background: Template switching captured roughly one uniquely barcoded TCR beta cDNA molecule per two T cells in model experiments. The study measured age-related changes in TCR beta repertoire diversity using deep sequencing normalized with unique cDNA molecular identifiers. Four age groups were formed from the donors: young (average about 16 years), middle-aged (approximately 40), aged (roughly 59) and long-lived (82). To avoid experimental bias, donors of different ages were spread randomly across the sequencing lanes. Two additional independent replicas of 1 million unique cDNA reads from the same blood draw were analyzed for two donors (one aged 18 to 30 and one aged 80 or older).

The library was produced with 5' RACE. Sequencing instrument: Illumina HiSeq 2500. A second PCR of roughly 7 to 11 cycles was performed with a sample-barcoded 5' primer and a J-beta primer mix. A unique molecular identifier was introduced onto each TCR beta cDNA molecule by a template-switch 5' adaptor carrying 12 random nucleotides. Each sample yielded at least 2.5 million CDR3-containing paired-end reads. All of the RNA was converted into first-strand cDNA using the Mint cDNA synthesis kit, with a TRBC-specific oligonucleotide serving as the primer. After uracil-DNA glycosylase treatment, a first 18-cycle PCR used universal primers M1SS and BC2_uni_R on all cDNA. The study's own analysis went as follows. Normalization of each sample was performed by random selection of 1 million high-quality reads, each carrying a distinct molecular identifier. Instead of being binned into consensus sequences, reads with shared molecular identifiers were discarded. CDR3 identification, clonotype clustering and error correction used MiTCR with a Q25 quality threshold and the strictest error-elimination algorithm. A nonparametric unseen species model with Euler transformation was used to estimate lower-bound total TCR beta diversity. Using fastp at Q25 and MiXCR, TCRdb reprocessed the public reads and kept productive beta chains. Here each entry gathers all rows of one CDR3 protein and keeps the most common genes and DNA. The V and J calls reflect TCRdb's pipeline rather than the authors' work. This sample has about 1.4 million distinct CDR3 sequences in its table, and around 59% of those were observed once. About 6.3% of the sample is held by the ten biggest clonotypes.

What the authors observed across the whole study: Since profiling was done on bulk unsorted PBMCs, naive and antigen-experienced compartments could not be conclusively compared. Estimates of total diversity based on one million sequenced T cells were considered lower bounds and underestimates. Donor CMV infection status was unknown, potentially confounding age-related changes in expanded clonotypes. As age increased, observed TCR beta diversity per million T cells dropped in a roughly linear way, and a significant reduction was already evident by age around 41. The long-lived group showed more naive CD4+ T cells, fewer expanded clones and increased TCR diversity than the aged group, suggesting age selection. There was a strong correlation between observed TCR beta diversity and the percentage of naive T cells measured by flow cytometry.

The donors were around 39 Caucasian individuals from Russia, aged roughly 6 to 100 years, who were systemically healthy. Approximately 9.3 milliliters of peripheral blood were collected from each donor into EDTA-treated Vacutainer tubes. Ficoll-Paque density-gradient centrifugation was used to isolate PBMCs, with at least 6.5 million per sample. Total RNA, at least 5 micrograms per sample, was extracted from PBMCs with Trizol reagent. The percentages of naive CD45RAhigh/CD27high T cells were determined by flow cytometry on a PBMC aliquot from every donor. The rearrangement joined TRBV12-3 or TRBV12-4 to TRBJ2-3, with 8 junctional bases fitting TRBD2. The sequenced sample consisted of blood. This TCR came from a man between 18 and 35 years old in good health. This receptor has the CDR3 CASSSGREGTDTQYF. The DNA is TGTGCCAGCAGCTCGGGGCGGGAGGGCACAGATACGCAGTATTTT.